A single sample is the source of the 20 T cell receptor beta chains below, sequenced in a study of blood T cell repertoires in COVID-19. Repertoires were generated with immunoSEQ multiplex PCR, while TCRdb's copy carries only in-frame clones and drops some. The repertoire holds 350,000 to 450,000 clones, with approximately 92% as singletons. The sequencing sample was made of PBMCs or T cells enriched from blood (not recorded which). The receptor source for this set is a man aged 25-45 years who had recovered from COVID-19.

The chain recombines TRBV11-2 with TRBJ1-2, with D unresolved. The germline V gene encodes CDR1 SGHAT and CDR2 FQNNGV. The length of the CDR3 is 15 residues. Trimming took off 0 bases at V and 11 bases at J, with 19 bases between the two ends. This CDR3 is CASSLDRELPSAYTF. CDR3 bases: TGTGCCAGCAGCTTAGATCGGGAGCTGCCTTCCGCGTACACCTTC.

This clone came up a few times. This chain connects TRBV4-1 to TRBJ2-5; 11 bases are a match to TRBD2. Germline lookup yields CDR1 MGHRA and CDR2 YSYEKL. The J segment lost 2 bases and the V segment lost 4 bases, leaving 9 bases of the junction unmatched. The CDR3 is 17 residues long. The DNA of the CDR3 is TGCGCCAGCAGCCTCAGCGGGACTAGCGGAAAACAAGAGACCCAGTACTTC. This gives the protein CASSLSGTSGKQETQYF.

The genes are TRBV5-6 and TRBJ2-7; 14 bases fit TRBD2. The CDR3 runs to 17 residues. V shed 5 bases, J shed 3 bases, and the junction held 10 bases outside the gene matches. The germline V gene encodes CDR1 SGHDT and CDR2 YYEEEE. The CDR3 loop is CASSPPGLAGERYEQYF. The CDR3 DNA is TGTGCCAGCAGTCCCCCGGGACTAGCGGGAGAGCGCTACGAGCAGTACTTC.

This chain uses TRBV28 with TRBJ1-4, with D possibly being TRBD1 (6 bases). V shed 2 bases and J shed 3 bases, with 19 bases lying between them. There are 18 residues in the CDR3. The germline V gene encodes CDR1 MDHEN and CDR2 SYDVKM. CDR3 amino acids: CASSLRGRGQSSNEKLFF. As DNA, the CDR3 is TGTGCCAGCAGTTTACGAGGAAGGGGACAAAGTTCTAATGAAAAACTGTTTTTT.

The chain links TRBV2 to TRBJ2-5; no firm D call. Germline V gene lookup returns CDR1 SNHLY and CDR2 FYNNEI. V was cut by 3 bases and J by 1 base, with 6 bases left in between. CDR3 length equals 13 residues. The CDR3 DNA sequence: TGTGCCAGCAGTGACCCCCTCCAAGAGACCCAGTACTTC. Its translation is CASSDPLQETQYF.

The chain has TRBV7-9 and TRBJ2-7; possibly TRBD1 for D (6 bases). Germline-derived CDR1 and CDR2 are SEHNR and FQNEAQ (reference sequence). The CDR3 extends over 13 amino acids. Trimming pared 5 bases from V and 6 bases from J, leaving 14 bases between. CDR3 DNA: TGTGCCAGCAGCGCGACCCCAGGGGTCGAGCAGTACTTC. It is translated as CASSATPGVEQYF.

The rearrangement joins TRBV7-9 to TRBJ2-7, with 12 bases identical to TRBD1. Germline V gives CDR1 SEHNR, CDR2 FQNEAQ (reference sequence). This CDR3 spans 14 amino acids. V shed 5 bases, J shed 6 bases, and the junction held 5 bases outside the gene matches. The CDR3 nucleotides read TGTGCCAGCAGCATCGGGACAGGGGGCGTCGAGCAGTACTTC. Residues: CASSIGTGGVEQYF.

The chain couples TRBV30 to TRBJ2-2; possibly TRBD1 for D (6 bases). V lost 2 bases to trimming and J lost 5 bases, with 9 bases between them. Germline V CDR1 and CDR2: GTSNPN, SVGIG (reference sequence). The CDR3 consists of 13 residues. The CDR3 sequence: CAWSPQGTGELFF. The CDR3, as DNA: TGTGCCTGGAGTCCTCAGGGGACCGGGGAGCTGTTTTTT.

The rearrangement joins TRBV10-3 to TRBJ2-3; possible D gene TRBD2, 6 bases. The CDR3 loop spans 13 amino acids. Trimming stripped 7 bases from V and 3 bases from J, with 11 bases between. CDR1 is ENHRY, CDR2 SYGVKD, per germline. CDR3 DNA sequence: TGTGCCATCACGCTAGCGCGTACAGATACGCAGTATTTT. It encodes CAITLARTDTQYF.

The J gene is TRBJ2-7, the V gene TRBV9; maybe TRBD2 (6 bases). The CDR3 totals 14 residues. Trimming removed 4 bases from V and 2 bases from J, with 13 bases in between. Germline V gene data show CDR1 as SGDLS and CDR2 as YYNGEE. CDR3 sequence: CASSPGLGPYEQYF. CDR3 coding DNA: TGTGCCAGCAGCCCGGGACTTGGCCCCTACGAGCAGTACTTC.

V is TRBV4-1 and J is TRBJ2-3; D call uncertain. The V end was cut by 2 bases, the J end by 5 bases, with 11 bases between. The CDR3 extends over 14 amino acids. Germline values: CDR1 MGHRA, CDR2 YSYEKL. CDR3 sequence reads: CASSQFGLQDTQYF. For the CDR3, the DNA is TGCGCCAGCAGCCAATTTGGGCTGCAAGATACGCAGTATTTT.

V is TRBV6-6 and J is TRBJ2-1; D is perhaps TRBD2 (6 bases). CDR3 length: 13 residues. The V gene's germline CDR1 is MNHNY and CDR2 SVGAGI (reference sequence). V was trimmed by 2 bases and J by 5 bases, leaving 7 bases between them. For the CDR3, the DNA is TGTGCCAGCAGTTACAGGGAGGACAATGAGCAGTTCTTC. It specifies CASSYREDNEQFF.

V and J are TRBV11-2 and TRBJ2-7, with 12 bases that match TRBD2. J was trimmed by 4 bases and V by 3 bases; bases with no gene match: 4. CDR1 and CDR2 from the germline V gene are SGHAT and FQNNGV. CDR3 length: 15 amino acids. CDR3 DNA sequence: TGTGCCAGCAGCTTTTCTAGCGGGAGGGAATACGAGCAGTACTTC. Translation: CASSFSSGREYEQYF.

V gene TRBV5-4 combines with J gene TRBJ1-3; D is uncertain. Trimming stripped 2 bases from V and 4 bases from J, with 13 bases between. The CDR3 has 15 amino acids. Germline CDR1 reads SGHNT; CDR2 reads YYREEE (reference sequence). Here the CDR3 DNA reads TGTGCCAGCAGCTTCGGTGGAGACGGGGGAAACACCATATATTTT. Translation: CASSFGGDGGNTIYF.

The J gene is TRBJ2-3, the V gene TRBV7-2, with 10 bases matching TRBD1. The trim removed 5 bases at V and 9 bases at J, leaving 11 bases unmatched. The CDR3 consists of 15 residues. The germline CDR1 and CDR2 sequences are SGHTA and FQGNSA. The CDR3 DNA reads TGTGCCAGCAGCACAAGCTGGGGACAGGGGACAACGCAGTATTTT. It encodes CASSTSWGQGTTQYF.

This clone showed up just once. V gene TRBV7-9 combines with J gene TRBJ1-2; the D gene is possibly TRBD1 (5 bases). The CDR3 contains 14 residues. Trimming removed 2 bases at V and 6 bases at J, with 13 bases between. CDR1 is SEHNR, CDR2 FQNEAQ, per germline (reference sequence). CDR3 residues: CASSLMGQGDGYTF. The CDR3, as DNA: TGTGCCAGCAGCTTAATGGGGCAGGGCGATGGCTACACCTTC.

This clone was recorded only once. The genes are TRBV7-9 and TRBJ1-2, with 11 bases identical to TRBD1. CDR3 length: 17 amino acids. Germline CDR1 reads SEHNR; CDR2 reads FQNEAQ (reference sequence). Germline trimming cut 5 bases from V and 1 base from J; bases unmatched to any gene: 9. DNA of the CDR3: TGTGCCAGCAGCCCACCGGGGGACAGGGGGGGTAACTATGGCTACACCTTC. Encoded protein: CASSPPGDRGGNYGYTF.

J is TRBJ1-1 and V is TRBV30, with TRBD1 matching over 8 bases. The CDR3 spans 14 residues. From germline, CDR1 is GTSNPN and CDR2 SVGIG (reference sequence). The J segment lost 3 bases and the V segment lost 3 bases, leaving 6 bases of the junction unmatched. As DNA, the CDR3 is TGTGCCTGGAGCCCACAGACAGGGGACACTGAAGCTTTCTTT. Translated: CAWSPQTGDTEAFF.

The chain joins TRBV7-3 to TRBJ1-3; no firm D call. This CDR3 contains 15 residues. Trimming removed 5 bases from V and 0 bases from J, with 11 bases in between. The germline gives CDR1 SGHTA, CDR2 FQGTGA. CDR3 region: CASSRDSYSGNTIYF. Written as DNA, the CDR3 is TGTGCCAGCAGCAGAGACTCGTACTCTGGAAACACCATATATTTT.

The CDR3 DNA sequence: TGTGCCAGCACCCGAGGTGGGGCGGGGACCGGGGAGCTGTTTTTT. Its protein product is CASTRGGAGTGELFF. V is TRBV3-1 (or the pseudogene TRBV3-2) and J is TRBJ2-2, with D tentatively TRBD2 (6 bases). CDR1 LGHDT and CDR2 YNNKEL come from the germline V gene (reference sequence). V lost 7 bases, J lost 5 bases, and 17 bases lay in between. The CDR3 loop spans 15 amino acids.